The rows below give T cell receptor beta chains drawn from one sample of a study of cytotoxic CD8 clonotypes in ibrutinib-treated CLL. The repertoire was sequenced with immunoSEQ multiplex PCR; TCRdb's copy has only in-frame clones and lacks some. The sample includes around 70,000 clones, less than 95% of them seen just once. The sample in question was PBMCs, obtained after 12 months of ibrutinib treatment. The receptors come from a human donor with chronic lymphocytic leukemia. CDR3s include the opening cysteine and the closing phenylalanine or tryptophan. D genes are given only for firm matches. A clone size is listed for some rows: how often the clone was seen (once, few, many), or a class if it is expanded.

V: TRBV18
D: -
size: -
J: TRBJ2-1
CDR3: CASSPSADRSYNEQFF
DNA: TGTGCCAGCTCACCTTCAGCGGACCGCTCCTACAATGAGCAGTTCTTC

V: TRBV19
D: -
size: -
J: TRBJ1-2
CDR3: CASRDPLEGVTF
DNA: TGTGCCAGTAGGGACCCCCTGGAGGGGGTCACCTTC

V: TRBV6-5
D: -
size: -
J: TRBJ2-7
CDR3: CASSYSIHRSSYEQYF
DNA: TGTGCCAGCAGTTACTCGATCCACAGGTCCTCCTACGAGCAGTACTTC

V: TRBV7-9
D: TRBD1
size: -
J: TRBJ1-4
CDR3: CASSAPGQGLLLLFF
DNA: TGTGCCAGCAGCGCGCCGGGACAGGGGCTTCTATTGCTGTTTTTT

V: TRBV13
D: -
size: -
J: TRBJ1-1
CDR3: CASSFSRGTNTEAFF
DNA: TGTGCCAGCAGCTTTTCCCGAGGGACTAACACTGAAGCTTTCTTT

V: TRBV9
D: TRBD1
size: -
J: TRBJ1-1
CDR3: CASSVSQGGTEAFF
DNA: TGTGCCAGCAGCGTATCACAGGGGGGGACTGAAGCTTTCTTT

V: TRBV7-3
D: -
size: -
J: TRBJ1-1
CDR3: CASSSQANTEAFF
DNA: TGTGCCAGCAGCTCTCAGGCTAACACTGAAGCTTTCTTT

V: TRBV2
D: -
size: -
J: TRBJ1-1
CDR3: CASSERERTEAFF
DNA: TGTGCCAGCAGTGAGAGGGAACGTACTGAAGCTTTCTTT

V: TRBV11-2
D: -
size: -
J: TRBJ2-3
CDR3: CASSLIQKQDTQYF
DNA: TGTGCCAGCAGCTTAATACAGAAACAAGATACGCAGTATTTT

V: TRBV5-1
D: TRBD1
size: -
J: TRBJ2-5
CDR3: CASSRQGDETQYF
DNA: TGCGCCAGCAGCCGTCAGGGGGACGAGACCCAGTACTTC

V: TRBV11-3
D: -
size: -
J: TRBJ1-2
CDR3: CASSEGRESYGYTF
DNA: TGTGCCAGCAGCGAGGGACGTGAGAGCTATGGCTACACCTTC

V: TRBV5-5
D: -
size: -
J: TRBJ2-1
CDR3: CASSLVAPSYNEQFF
DNA: TGTGCCAGCAGCTTGGTAGCGCCGTCCTACAATGAGCAGTTCTTC

V: TRBV6-1
D: -
size: -
J: TRBJ2-7
CDR3: CASSELGDRRTYEQYF
DNA: TGTGCCAGCAGTGAATTAGGGGACCGACGAACCTACGAGCAGTACTTC

V: TRBV7-8
D: -
size: -
J: TRBJ2-7
CDR3: CASSSRGGPTYEQYF
DNA: TGTGCCAGCAGCTCCAGAGGCGGGCCGACCTACGAGCAGTACTTC

V: TRBV5-4
D: -
size: once
J: TRBJ2-5
CDR3: CASSLSLRETQYF
DNA: TGTGCCAGCAGCTTGTCCCTTCGAGAGACCCAGTACTTC

V: TRBV5-6
D: TRBD1
size: -
J: TRBJ1-4
CDR3: CASSRTGGDEKLFF
DNA: TGTGCCAGCAGCCGGACAGGGGGCGATGAAAAACTGTTTTTT

V: TRBV28
D: -
size: -
J: TRBJ2-3
CDR3: CASSVRDYTDTQYF
DNA: TGTGCCAGCAGCGTCAGAGACTACACAGATACGCAGTATTTT

V: TRBV11-3
D: -
size: -
J: TRBJ2-7
CDR3: CASSSQRGVAYEQYF
DNA: TGTGCCAGCAGCTCGCAGAGGGGGGTCGCCTACGAGCAGTACTTC

V: TRBV4-1
D: -
size: -
J: TRBJ2-1
CDR3: CASSQGYSSYNEQFF
DNA: TGCGCCAGCAGCCAGGGATATAGCTCCTACAATGAGCAGTTCTTC

V: TRBV9
D: TRBD2
size: -
J: TRBJ2-5
CDR3: CASSVGEGGRSETQYF
DNA: TGTGCCAGCAGCGTAGGGGAGGGCGGGAGGTCCGAGACCCAGTACTTC

V: TRBV5-4
D: TRBD1
size: -
J: TRBJ2-3
CDR3: CASSLAGGGDTQYF
DNA: TGTGCCAGCAGCTTGGCAGGGGGTGGCGATACGCAGTATTTT

V: TRBV19
D: -
size: many
J: TRBJ1-5
CDR3: CASTEIRFGDQPQHF
DNA: TGTGCCAGTACCGAAATTAGGTTCGGCGATCAGCCCCAGCATTTT

V: TRBV5-1
D: -
size: -
J: TRBJ2-2
CDR3: CASSLETGVTGELFF
DNA: TGCGCCAGCAGCTTGGAGACGGGAGTCACCGGGGAGCTGTTTTTT

V: TRBV6-1
D: TRBD1
size: -
J: TRBJ1-1
CDR3: CASKYQGGPTEAFF
DNA: TGTGCCAGCAAGTACCAGGGGGGCCCGACTGAAGCTTTCTTT

V: TRBV5-1
D: TRBD1
size: once
J: TRBJ1-2
CDR3: CASSWDRGDYGYTF
DNA: TGCGCCAGCAGCTGGGACAGGGGCGACTATGGCTACACCTTC

V: TRBV19
D: -
size: -
J: TRBJ1-1
CDR3: CASSIRQMNTEAFF
DNA: TGTGCCAGTAGTATAAGGCAGATGAACACTGAAGCTTTCTTT

V: TRBV9
D: TRBD2
size: once
J: TRBJ2-1
CDR3: CASSPRLAGVDEQFF
DNA: TGTGCCAGCAGCCCCAGACTAGCGGGAGTCGATGAGCAGTTCTTC

V: TRBV11-2
D: TRBD2
size: -
J: TRBJ2-1
CDR3: CASAINERGADNEQFF
DNA: TGTGCCAGCGCAATAAACGAGCGGGGAGCTGACAATGAGCAGTTCTTC

V: TRBV7-3
D: TRBD1
size: -
J: TRBJ2-1
CDR3: CASSLTQGFNNEQFF
DNA: TGTGCCAGCAGCTTAACACAGGGGTTCAACAATGAGCAGTTCTTC

V: TRBV5-1
D: TRBD2
size: -
J: TRBJ2-2
CDR3: CASKGLAGGPGELFF
DNA: TGCGCCAGCAAAGGACTAGCGGGAGGGCCTGGGGAGCTGTTTTTT

V: TRBV30
D: TRBD1
size: -
J: TRBJ1-3
CDR3: CAWRVPGGGGNTIYF
DNA: TGTGCCTGGAGGGTTCCAGGGGGAGGCGGAAACACCATATATTTT

V: TRBV7-9
D: -
size: once
J: TRBJ2-5
CDR3: CASSLSMLETQYF
DNA: TGTGCCAGCAGCTTGTCGATGCTAGAGACCCAGTACTTC

V: TRBV5-1
D: -
size: -
J: TRBJ2-3
CDR3: CASSLAAGAGRGSTDTQYF
DNA: TGCGCCAGCAGCTTGGCCGCGGGGGCCGGGCGGGGAAGCACAGATACGCAGTATTTT

V: TRBV6-5
D: -
size: -
J: TRBJ1-5
CDR3: CASSYLGTNQPQHF
DNA: TGTGCCAGCAGTTACCTGGGGACCAATCAGCCCCAGCATTTT

V: TRBV9
D: TRBD2
size: -
J: TRBJ2-3
CDR3: CASSRTSGSSDTQYF
DNA: TGTGCCAGCAGCCGGACTAGCGGGAGCTCAGATACGCAGTATTTT

V: TRBV7-2
D: TRBD2
size: few
J: TRBJ2-2
CDR3: CASSRSGSGRLLFF
DNA: TGTGCCAGCAGCCGTTCGGGTAGCGGGAGGTTGCTGTTTTTT

V: TRBV29-1
D: -
size: -
J: TRBJ2-7
CDR3: CSVDLDDRPSGEQYF
DNA: TGCAGCGTTGATCTCGACGACAGGCCTTCTGGCGAGCAGTACTTC

V: TRBV19
D: TRBD2
size: -
J: TRBJ2-1
CDR3: CASREAGLAGANEQFF
DNA: TGTGCCAGTAGAGAAGCGGGTCTAGCGGGAGCGAATGAGCAGTTCTTC

V: TRBV5-1
D: -
size: few
J: TRBJ2-3
CDR3: CASSLVLTSTDTQYF
DNA: TGCGCCAGCAGCCTCGTCCTGACTAGCACAGATACGCAGTATTTT

V: TRBV4-1
D: TRBD2
size: -
J: TRBJ2-5
CDR3: CASSLGGSSETQYF
DNA: TGCGCCAGCAGCCTGGGAGGGAGCTCCGAGACCCAGTACTTC